The entry that follows covers one TCR beta chain sequence. The data originate from a study of cytomegalovirus exposure and HLA in healthy donors. The CDR3 consists of 14 residues. The V gene lost 7 bases and the J gene lost 3 bases, with 13 bases spanning the gap. Germline-derived CDR1 and CDR2 are MNHNS and SASEGT. Primers: 60 Vbeta forward and 13 Jbeta reverse. Here immunoSEQ multiplex PCR was the method, and the copy in TCRdb shows in-frame clones only, minus some. The sample features approximately 110,000 clones, with about 0.93% in its top ten. The sample consisted of PBMCs. The V call is TRBV6-1, the J call TRBJ2-1, with a weak D call TRBD2 (6 bases). The TCR comes from a man between 18 and 35 years old in good health and CMV-seronegative. The CDR3 DNA reads TGTGCCAGCAATGGCGGGACCTTCTACAATGAGCAGTTCTTC. It codes for CASNGGTFYNEQFF.